The 10 T cell receptor beta chains reported below all come from one sample, sequenced in a study of shared clonotypes between healthy human individuals (dated by TCRdb to the early 2020s). Library preparation used the immunoSEQ multiplex PCR assay. As stored in TCRdb, this immuneACCESS dataset retains in-frame rearrangements with V and J assigned. A fraction of the clones does not appear; measured against another copy, unresolved V genes explain less than half of the discrepancy, and the remainder lacks a known reason. The sample table holds about 610,000 clones, of which 95% to 98% were seen once. Together, the top ten hold around 0.057% of the sample. The sequenced material came from naive CD4+ T cells sorted from blood. The cell subset or site tag for this specimen amounts to: CD45RA+ positively selected. The receptors were gathered from a woman aged 25 to 39 in good health.

A single count supports this clone. This chain joins TRBV28 and TRBJ1-2, with 9 bases that match TRBD1. From germline, CDR1 is MDHEN and CDR2 SYDVKM. V trimming: 4 bases; J trimming: 4 bases; junction bases outside the gene matches: 10. The CDR3 loop spans 16 amino acids. DNA of the CDR3: TGTGCCAGCAGTTCCTGGACAGGGGAGTTTGGCTATGGCTACACCTTC. It is translated as CASSSWTGEFGYGYTF.

V and J are TRBV5-1 and TRBJ1-4; D not resolved. The CDR3 runs to 15 residues. The V end was cut by 3 bases, the J end by 2 bases, with 11 bases between. Germline V gene lookup returns CDR1 SGHRS and CDR2 YFSETQ. The CDR3 loop reads CASSSTVSTNEKLFF. The CDR3 coding sequence is TGCGCCAGCAGCTCGACGGTGTCCACTAATGAAAAACTGTTTTTT.

This rearrangement joins TRBV19 to TRBJ2-3; 7 bases are a match to TRBD1. Germline V gene lookup returns CDR1 LNHDA and CDR2 SQIVND (reference sequence). The trim removed 2 bases at V and 2 bases at J, leaving 4 bases unmatched. CDR3 length: 15 residues. For the CDR3, the DNA is TGTGCCAGTAGTATACGGGGACAGAACACAGATACGCAGTATTTT. Protein product: CASSIRGQNTDTQYF. Drawing the rest from reference TRBV19 and TRBJ2-3, the complete variable domain is DGGITQSPKYLFRKEGQNVTLSCEQNLNHDAMYWYRQDPGQGLRLIYYSQIVNDFQKGDIAEGYSVSREKKESFPLTVTSAQKNPTAFYLCASSIRGQNTDTQYFGPGTRLTVL.

This CDR3 is CASSGLRDRDQKLFF. The CDR3 nucleotides are TGTGCCAGCAGTGGACTAAGGGACAGGGACCAAAAACTGTTTTTT. V is TRBV2 and J is TRBJ1-4, with 9 bases aligning to TRBD1. Germline V CDR1 and CDR2: SNHLY, FYNNEI. The CDR3 contains 15 residues. With V trimmed by 4 bases and J by 9 bases, 9 bases remained unmatched.

The chain is built from TRBV27 and TRBJ2-1; 10 positions agree with TRBD1. This CDR3 is built from 17 residues. Germline-derived CDR1 and CDR2 are MNHEY and SMNVEV (reference sequence). Trimming cost V 5 bases and J 1 base; bases outside gene matches: 8. CDR3 in amino acids: CASSDGQGDTSYNEQFF. The CDR3 nucleotides read TGTGCCAGCAGTGACGGACAGGGGGATACGTCCTACAATGAGCAGTTCTTC.

On this clone: This CDR3 is also generated by other DNA sequences in the sample. The rearrangement links TRBV11-2 to TRBJ2-7, with D possibly TRBD1 on 6 matching bases. Germline-derived CDR1 and CDR2 are SGHAT and FQNNGV. This CDR3 is 12 amino acids long. The V and J ends lost 4 bases and 3 bases respectively, with 7 bases between them. The CDR3 sequence is CASSSQGYEQYF. DNA for the CDR3: TGTGCCAGCAGCTCACAGGGCTACGAGCAGTACTTC.

This clone was seen just once. The chain joins TRBV11-2 to TRBJ2-7, with 8 bases matching TRBD2. Germline CDR1 reads SGHAT; CDR2 reads FQNNGV. Losses at the gene ends were 1 base for V and 6 bases for J; bases not matched to a gene: 8. The CDR3 spans 15 residues. For the CDR3, the DNA is TGTGCCAGCAGCTTAGGGAGCGGGAGACCGGTCGAGCAGTACTTC. Residues: CASSLGSGRPVEQYF.

V gene TRBV28 combines with J gene TRBJ2-6, with a possible D match to TRBD2 (6 bases). CDR1 is MDHEN, CDR2 SYDVKM, per germline. CDR3 length: 15 residues. V gave up 8 bases and J gave up 2 bases, with 13 bases separating them. In DNA, the CDR3 is TGTGCCAGCCGCCTCGGGGGAGCTGGGGCCAACGTCCTGACTTTC. The encoded protein is CASRLGGAGANVLTF. The full variable domain, its missing parts supplied by reference TRBV28 and TRBJ2-6, is DVKVTQSSRYLVKRTGEKVFLECVQDMDHENMFWYRQDPGLGLRLIYFSYDVKMKEKGDIPEGYSVSREKKERFSLILESASTNQTSMYLCASRLGGAGANVLTFGAGSRLTVL.

This clone was detected once. This sequence joins TRBV5-1 and TRBJ2-7; D unclear. CDR3 length: 16 residues. Trimming took 1 base from V and 4 from J, leaving 18 bases between them. The germline CDR1 and CDR2 sequences are SGHRS and YFSETQ. The CDR3 region has the DNA TGCGCCAGCAGCTTGTCAAGTATAGAAGGTCGGTACGAGCAGTACTTC. Amino acids: CASSLSSIEGRYEQYF.

The genes are TRBV5-6 and TRBJ2-3; D gene unclear. Germline CDR1 reads SGHDT; CDR2 reads YYEEEE. Trimming removed 5 bases from V and 2 bases from J, with 12 bases in between. The CDR3 runs to 14 residues. In nucleotides, the CDR3 is TGTGCCAGCAGTGCCCTGGGCGACACAGATACGCAGTATTTT. Translating it yields CASSALGDTDTQYF. Full variable domain (rest looked up from reference TRBV5-6 and TRBJ2-3): DAGVTQSPTHLIKTRGQQVTLRCSPKSGHDTVSWYQQALGQGPQFIFQYYEEEERQRGNFPDRFSGHQFPNYSSELNVNALLLGDSALYLCASSALGDTDTQYFGPGTRLTVL.